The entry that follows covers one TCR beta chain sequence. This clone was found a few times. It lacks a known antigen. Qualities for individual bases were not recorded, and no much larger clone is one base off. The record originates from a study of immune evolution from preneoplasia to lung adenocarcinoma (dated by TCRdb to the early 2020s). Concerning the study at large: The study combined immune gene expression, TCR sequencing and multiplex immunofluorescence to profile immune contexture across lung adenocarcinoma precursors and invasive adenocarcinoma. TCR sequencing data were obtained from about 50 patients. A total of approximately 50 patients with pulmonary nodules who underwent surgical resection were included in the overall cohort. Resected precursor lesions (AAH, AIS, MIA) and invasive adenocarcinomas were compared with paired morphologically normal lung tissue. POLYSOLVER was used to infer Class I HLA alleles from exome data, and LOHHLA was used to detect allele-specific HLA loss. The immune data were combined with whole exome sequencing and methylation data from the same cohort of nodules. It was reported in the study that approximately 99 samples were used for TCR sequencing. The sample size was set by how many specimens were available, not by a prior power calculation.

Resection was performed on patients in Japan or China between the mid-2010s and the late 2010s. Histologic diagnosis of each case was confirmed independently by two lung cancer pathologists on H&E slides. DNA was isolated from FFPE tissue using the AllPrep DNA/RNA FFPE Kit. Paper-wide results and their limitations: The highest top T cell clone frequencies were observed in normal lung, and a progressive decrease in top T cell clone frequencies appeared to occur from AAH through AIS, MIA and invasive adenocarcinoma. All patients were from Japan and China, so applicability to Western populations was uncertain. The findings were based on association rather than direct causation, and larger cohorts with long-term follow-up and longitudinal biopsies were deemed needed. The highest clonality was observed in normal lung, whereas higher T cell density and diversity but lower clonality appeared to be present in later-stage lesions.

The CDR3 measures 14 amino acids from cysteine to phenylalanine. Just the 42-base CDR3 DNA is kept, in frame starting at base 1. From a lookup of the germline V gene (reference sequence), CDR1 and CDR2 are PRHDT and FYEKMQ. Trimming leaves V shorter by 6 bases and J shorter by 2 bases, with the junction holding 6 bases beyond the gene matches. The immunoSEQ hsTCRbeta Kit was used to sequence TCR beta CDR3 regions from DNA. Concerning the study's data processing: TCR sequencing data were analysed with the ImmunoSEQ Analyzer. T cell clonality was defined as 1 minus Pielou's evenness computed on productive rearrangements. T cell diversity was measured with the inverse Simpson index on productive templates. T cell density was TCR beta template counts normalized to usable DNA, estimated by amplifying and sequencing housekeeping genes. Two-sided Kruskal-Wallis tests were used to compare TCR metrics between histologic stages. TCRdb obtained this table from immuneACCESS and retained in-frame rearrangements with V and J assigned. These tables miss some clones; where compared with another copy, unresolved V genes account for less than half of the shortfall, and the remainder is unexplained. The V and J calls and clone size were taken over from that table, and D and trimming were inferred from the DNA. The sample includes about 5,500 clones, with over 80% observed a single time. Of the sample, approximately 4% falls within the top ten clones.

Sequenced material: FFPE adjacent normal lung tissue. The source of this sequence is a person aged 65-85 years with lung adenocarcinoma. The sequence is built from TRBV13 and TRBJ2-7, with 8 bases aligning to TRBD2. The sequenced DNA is TGTGCCAGCAGACAGACTAGCGTCGCCTACGAGCAGTACTTC. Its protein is CASRQTSVAYEQYF.